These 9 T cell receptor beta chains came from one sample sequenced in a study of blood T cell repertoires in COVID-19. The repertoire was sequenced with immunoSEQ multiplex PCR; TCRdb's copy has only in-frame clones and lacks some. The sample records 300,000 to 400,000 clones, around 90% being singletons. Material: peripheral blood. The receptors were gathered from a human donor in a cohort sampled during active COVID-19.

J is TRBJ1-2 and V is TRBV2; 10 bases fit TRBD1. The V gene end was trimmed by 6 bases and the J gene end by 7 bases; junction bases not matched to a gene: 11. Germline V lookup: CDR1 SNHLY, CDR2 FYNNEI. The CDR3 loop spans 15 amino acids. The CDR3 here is CASRRGTGDLFGYTF. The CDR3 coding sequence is TGTGCCAGCAGGCGCGGGACAGGGGACCTCTTTGGCTACACCTTC.

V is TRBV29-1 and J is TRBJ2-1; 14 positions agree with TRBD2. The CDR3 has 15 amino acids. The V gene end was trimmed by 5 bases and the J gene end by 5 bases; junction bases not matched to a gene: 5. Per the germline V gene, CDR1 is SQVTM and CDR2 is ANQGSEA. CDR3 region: CSVPGLAGVHNEQFF. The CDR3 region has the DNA TGCAGCGTTCCGGGACTAGCGGGGGTGCACAATGAGCAGTTCTTC.

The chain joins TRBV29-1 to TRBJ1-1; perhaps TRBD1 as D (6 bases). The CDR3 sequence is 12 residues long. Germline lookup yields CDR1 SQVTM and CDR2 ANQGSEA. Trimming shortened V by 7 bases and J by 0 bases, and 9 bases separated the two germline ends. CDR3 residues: CSGGRVNTEAFF. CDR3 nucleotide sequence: TGCAGCGGGGGGCGGGTGAACACTGAAGCTTTCTTT. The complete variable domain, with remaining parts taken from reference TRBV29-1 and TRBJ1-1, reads SAVISQKPSRDICQRGTSLTIQCQVDSQVTMMFWYRQQPGQSLTLIATANQGSEATYESGFVIDKFPISRPNLTFSTLTVSNMSPEDSSIYLCSGGRVNTEAFFGQGTRLTVV.

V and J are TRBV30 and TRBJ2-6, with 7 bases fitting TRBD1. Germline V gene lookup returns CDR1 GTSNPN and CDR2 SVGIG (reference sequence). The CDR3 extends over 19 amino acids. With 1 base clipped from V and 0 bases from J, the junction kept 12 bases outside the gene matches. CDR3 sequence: CAWSDDFRDRSSGANVLTF. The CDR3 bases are TGTGCCTGGAGTGACGACTTCCGGGACAGAAGCTCTGGGGCCAACGTCCTGACTTTC.

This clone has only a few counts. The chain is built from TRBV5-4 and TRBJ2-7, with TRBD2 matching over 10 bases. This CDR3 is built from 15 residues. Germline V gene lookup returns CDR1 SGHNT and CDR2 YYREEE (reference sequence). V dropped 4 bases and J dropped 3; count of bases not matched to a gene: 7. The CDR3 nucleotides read TGTGCCAGCAGCCCGGGAGCTAGCGGGAGCTACGAGCAGTACTTC. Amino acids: CASSPGASGSYEQYF.

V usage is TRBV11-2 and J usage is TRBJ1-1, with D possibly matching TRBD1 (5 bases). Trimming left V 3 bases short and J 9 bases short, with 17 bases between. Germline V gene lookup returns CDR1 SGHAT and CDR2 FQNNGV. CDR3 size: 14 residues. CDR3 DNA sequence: TGTGCCAGCAGCTTCCCTCGTGGGGGAGGTAAAGCTTTCTTT. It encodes CASSFPRGGGKAFF.

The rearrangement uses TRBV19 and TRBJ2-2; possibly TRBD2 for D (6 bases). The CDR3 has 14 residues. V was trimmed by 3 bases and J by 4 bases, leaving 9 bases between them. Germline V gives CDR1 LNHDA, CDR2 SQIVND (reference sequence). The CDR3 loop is CASSIAGGTGELFF. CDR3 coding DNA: TGTGCCAGTAGTATCGCCGGGGGCACCGGGGAGCTGTTTTTT.

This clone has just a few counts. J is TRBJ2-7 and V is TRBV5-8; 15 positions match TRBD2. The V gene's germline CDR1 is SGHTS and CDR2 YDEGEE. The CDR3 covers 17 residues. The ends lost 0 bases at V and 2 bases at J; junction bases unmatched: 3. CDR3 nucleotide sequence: TGTGCCAGCAGCTTGGGGACTAGCGGGAGGGAAGCCTACGAGCAGTACTTC. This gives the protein CASSLGTSGREAYEQYF.

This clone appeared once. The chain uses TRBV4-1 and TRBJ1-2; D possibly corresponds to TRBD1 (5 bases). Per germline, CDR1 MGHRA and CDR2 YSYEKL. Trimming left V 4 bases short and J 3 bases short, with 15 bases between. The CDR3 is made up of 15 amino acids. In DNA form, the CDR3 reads TGCGCCAGCAGCCCCGCGCGGGGGGAGCACTATGGCTACACCTTC. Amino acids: CASSPARGEHYGYTF.